This T cell receptor (beta chain) was identified during a study of T cell repertoires in cytomegalovirus infection. Study-level information: Use of recently identified HLA-C-restricted and well-studied HLA-B-restricted CMV epitopes was part of the study. Both a matching HLA type and CMV infection were indicated by public TCR beta signatures. Findings of the study overall: Public TCR beta family frequency separated CMV-and-HLA carriers, including in an independent cohort. In two of eight donors, the top clonotype was HLA-C-restricted CMV-specific.

The CDR3 extends over 13 amino acids. V lost 1 base and J lost 9, with 10 bases in between. Germline assignment: CDR1 SGHVS and CDR2 FNYEAQ. This clonotype occurred many times. Its antigen is as yet unknown. TCRdb reanalysed the reads using MiXCR and keeps one entry per CDR3 protein. Counted here are 80,000 to 90,000 distinct CDR3 sequences, about half occurring once; the ten biggest clones make up just over 90%. The TCR originated in a human donor in good health (CMV status not recorded). Some clones in this sample may be carry-over from other donors' samples. Sequencing used CD8+ T cells from cultured PBMCs, obtained from culture after CMV antigen stimulation. J is TRBJ2-1 and V is TRBV7-6; D gene ambiguous. The CDR3 coding sequence is TGTGCCAGCAGCTTAGGCCCCTCGGGTGAGCAGTTCTTC. This gives the protein CASSLGPSGEQFF.